The present T cell receptor (beta chain) was sequenced within a study of T cells in Graves' hyperthyroidism and ophthalmopathy. The CDR3 contains 13 residues. V was cut by 1 base and J by 8 bases, with 12 bases left in between. From germline, CDR1 is SQVTM and CDR2 ANQGSEA. TCR beta CDR3 regions were amplified from RNA transcripts. In the first-round RT-PCR of the TCR CDR3, the HTBI primer set was used. Each CDR3 protein gets one entry after TCRdb re-called the multiplex PCR reads with MiXCR. The data hold 650,000 to 700,000 distinct CDR3 sequences, with 15% to 20% observed a single time. About this clonotype itself: Its antigen is not identified.

The study's findings and limits: A 13 V-J model separated ophthalmopathy from stable hyperthyroidism. Median prediction lead before ophthalmopathy onset was 6.5 to 7 months with the model.

The patients, who ranged from 18 to 65 in age, presented with newly diagnosed hyperthyroidism lasting under 2 months. The chain links TRBV29-1 to TRBJ2-4; the D is unclear. The clonotype originates from a man aged 50 to 60 with Graves' hyperthyroidism. The sample was blood. The CDR3: CSVEVGMLHIQYF. In DNA form, the CDR3 reads TGCAGCGTTGAAGTGGGGATGTTACACATTCAGTACTTC.